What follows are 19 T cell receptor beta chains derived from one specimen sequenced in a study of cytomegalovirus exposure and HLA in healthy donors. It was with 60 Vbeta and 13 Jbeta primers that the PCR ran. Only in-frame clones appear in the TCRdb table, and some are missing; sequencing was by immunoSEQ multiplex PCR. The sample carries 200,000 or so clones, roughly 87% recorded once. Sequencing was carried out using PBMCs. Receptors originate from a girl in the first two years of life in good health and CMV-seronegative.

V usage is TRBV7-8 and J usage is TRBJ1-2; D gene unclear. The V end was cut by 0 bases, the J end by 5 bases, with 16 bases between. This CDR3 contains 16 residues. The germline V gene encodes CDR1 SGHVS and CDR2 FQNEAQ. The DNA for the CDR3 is TGTGCCAGCAGCTTAGCGCCTAGAGGGAATCTTTATGGCTACACCTTC. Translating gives CASSLAPRGNLYGYTF.

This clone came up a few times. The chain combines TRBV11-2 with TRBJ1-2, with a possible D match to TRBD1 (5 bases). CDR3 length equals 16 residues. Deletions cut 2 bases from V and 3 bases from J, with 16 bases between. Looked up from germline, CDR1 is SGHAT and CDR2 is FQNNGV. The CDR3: CASSLLGAGRDYGYTF. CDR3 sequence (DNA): TGTGCCAGCAGCTTACTCGGGGCAGGGAGGGACTATGGCTACACCTTC.

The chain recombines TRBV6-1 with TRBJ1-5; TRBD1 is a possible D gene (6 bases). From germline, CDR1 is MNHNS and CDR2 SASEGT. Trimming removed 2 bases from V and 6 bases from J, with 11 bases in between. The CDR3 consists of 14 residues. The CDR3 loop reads CASSESGDPQPQHF. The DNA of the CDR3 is TGTGCCAGCAGTGAATCAGGGGACCCTCAGCCCCAGCATTTT.

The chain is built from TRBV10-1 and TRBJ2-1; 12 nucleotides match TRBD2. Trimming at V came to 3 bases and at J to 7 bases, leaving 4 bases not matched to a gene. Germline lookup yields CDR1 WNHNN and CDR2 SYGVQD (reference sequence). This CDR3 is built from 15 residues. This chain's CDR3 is CASSETGLAGNEQFF. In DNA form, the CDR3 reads TGCGCCAGCAGTGAAACTGGACTAGCGGGAAATGAGCAGTTCTTC.

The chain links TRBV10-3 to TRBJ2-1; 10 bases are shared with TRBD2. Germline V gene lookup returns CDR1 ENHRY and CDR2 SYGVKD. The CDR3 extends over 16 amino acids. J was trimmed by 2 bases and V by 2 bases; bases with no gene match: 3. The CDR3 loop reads CAISEGLAGAYNEQFF. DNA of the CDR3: TGTGCCATCAGTGAGGGTCTAGCGGGGGCCTACAATGAGCAGTTCTTC.

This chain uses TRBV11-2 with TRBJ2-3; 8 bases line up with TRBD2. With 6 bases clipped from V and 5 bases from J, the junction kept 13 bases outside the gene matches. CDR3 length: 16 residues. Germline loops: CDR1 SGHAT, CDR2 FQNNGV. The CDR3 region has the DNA TGTGCCAGCAGTTCCTCCGGGACTAGATCCGAAGATACGCAGTATTTT. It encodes CASSSSGTRSEDTQYF.

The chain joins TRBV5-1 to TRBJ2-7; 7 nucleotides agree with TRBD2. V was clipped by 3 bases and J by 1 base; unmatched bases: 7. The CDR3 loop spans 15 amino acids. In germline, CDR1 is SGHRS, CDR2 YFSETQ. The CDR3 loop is CASSWGLSSSYEQYF. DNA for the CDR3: TGCGCCAGCAGCTGGGGACTATCATCATCCTACGAGCAGTACTTC.

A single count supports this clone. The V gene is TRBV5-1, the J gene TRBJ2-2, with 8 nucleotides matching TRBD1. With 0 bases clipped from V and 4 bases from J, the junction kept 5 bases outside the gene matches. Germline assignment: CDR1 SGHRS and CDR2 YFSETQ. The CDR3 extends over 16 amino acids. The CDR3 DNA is TGCGCCAGCAGCTTGGAGGGGACAGGACTCACCGGGGAGCTGTTTTTT. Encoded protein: CASSLEGTGLTGELFF.

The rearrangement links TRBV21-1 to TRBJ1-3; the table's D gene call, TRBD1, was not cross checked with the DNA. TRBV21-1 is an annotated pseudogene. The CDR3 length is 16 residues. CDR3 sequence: CASRVTGISSGNTIYF. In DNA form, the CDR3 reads TGTGCCAGCAGGGTAACAGGCATCAGCTCTGGAAACACCATATATTTT.

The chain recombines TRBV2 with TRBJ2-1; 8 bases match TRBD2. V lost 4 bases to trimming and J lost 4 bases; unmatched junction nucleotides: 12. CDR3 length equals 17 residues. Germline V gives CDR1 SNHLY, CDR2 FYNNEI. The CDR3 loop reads CASSVGLKRELYNEQFF. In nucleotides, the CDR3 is TGTGCCAGCAGTGTAGGTCTCAAGCGGGAGCTATACAATGAGCAGTTCTTC.

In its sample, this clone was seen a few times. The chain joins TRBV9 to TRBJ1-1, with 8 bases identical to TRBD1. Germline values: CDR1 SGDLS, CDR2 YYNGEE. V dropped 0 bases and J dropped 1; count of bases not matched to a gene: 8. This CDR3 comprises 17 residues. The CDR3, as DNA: TGTGCCAGCAGCGTAGGCCTCAGGGGGCTCCGGAACACTGAAGCTTTCTTT. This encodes CASSVGLRGLRNTEAFF.

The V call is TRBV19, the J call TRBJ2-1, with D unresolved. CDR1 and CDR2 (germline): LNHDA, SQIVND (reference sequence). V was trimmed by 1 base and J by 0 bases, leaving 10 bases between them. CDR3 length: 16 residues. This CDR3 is CASSIVPYPSYNEQFF. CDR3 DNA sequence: TGTGCCAGTAGTATAGTTCCCTACCCCTCCTACAATGAGCAGTTCTTC.

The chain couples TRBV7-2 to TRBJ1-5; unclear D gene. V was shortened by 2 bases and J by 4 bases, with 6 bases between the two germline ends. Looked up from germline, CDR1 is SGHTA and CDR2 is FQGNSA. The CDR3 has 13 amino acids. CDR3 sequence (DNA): TGTGCCAGCAGCTTATCTGTGAATCAGCCCCAGCATTTT. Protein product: CASSLSVNQPQHF.

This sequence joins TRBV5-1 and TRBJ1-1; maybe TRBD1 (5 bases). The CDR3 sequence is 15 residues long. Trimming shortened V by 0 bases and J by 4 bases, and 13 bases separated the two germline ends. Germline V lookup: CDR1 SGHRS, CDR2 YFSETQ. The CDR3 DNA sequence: TGCGCCAGCAGCTTGGGGGGGGAAGGGAGCACTGAAGCTTTCTTT. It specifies CASSLGGEGSTEAFF. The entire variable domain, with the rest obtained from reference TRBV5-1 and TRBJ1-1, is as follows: KAGVTQTPRYLIKTRGQQVTLSCSPISGHRSVSWYQQTPGQGLQFLFEYFSETQRNKGNFPGRFSGRQFSNSRSEMNVSTLELGDSALYLCASSLGGEGSTEAFFGQGTRLTVV.

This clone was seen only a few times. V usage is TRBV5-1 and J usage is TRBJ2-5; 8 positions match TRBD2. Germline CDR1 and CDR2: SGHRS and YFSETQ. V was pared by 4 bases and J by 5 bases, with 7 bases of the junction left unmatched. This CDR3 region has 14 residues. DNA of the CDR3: TGCGCCAGCAGCCCCACGACTAGCGACGAGACCCAGTACTTC. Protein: CASSPTTSDETQYF.

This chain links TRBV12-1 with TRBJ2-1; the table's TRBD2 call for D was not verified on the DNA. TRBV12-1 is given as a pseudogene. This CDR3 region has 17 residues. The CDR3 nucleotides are TGTGCCAGCAGCTTTGGACTAGCGGGGCTCTCCTACAATGAGCAGTTCTTC. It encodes CASSFGLAGLSYNEQFF.

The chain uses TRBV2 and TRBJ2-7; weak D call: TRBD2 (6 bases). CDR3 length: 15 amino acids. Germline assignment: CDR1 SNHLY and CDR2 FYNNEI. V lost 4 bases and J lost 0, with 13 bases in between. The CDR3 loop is CASSVREWGSYEQYF. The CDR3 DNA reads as TGTGCCAGCAGTGTACGGGAGTGGGGCTCCTACGAGCAGTACTTC. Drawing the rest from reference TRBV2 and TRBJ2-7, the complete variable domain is EPEVTQTPSHQVTQMGQEVILRCVPISNHLYFYWYRQILGQKVEFLVSFYNNEISEKSEIFDDQFSVERPDGSNFTLKIRSTKLEDSAMYFCASSVREWGSYEQYFGPGTRLTVT.

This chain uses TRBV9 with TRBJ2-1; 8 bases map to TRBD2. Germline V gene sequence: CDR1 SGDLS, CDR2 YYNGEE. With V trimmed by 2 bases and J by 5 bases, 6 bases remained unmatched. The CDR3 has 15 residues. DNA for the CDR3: TGTGCCAGCAGCGTCGGGACTAGTCGCAACAATGAGCAGTTCTTC. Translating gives CASSVGTSRNNEQFF.

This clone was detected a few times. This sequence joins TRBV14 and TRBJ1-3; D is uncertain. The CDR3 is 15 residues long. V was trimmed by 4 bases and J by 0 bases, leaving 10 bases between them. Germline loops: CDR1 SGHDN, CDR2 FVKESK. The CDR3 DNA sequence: TGTGCCAGCAGCCTATACCGTAGCTCTGGAAACACCATATATTTT. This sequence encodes CASSLYRSSGNTIYF.